This TCR beta chain was recovered during a study of immune cell composition in non-small cell lung cancer. Some clones are missing from TCRdb's copy, which holds only in-frame ones; the method was immunoSEQ multiplex PCR. The data contain about 7,500 clones, 68% of them singletons. The ends were cut back, 4 bases at V and 2 bases at J, with 13 bases in the middle. There are 14 residues in the CDR3. Germline assignment: CDR1 SGHNT and CDR2 YYREEE (reference sequence). This chain uses TRBV5-4 with TRBJ2-7; D is possibly TRBD2 (5 bases). The clonotype originates from a human donor with non-small cell lung cancer. Material for sequencing was lung tumor tissue. In nucleotides, the CDR3 is TGTGCCAGCAGCCACAGCGGCCGGCCCTACGAGCAGTACTTC. This gives the protein CASSHSGRPYEQYF.